This T cell receptor beta chain was identified in a study of blood T cells in healthy people across ages. Primed by a sample-barcoded 5' primer and a J-beta primer mix, a second PCR proceeded for 7 to 11 cycles. TCRdb passed the 5' RACE reads through MiXCR, listing each CDR3 protein once. The sample records some 1.8 million distinct CDR3 sequences, around 40% being singletons. Source material: blood. The source of this sequence is a human donor in good health.

CDR3 DNA sequence: TGCGCCAGCAGCTTGGATGGTGGGCTAGCGGGGTTCTCCTACGAGCAGTACTTC. Its translation: CASSLDGGLAGFSYEQYF. V gene TRBV5-1 combines with J gene TRBJ2-4, with 9 bases identical to TRBD2. The DNA end is a closer match to TRBJ2-7, so the J assignment may be wrong. CDR1 SGHRS and CDR2 YFSETQ come from the germline V gene. This CDR3 has 18 amino acids.